This record concerns one T cell receptor (beta chain) sequence. This specimen belongs to a study of technical replicates of blood from several donors. Trimming cost V 5 bases and J 1 base; bases outside gene matches: 3. From germline, CDR1 is LNHDA and CDR2 SQIVND (reference sequence). The CDR3 consists of 14 residues. Sequencing was performed with immunoSEQ multiplex PCR; in TCRdb, only in-frame clones are kept and a portion is missing. Of approximately 76,000 clones listed, around nine tenths are singletons. The chain links TRBV19 to TRBJ1-1, with 8 bases aligning to TRBD1. Source material: T cells isolated from PBMCs. The clonotype was recovered from a human donor in good health. The CDR3 nucleotides read TGTGCCAGTAGTTGGGGACAGGAGAACACTGAAGCTTTCTTT. It specifies CASSWGQENTEAFF. The variable domain in full, completed from reference TRBV19 and TRBJ1-1, reads DGGITQSPKYLFRKEGQNVTLSCEQNLNHDAMYWYRQDPGQGLRLIYYSQIVNDFQKGDIAEGYSVSREKKESFPLTVTSAQKNPTAFYLCASSWGQENTEAFFGQGTRLTVV.